The 7 T cell receptor beta chains listed next were all sequenced from one sample in a study of regulatory T cells in long-lasting Graves disease. Time point in this sample: newly diagnosed GD, antithyroid drugs for less than 3 months. PBMC-derived RNA was used for the TCR library. Investigators prepared the TCR beta libraries by applying iRepertoire HTBI primers and Arm-PCR of CDR3 regions. From the multiplex PCR reads, TCRdb called clonotypes with MiXCR, one entry per CDR3 protein. The table has about 540,000 distinct CDR3 sequences, roughly 13% seen once. This sample also belongs to another study, concerning T cells in Graves' hyperthyroidism and ophthalmopathy.

The source was peripheral blood mononuclear cells (PBMCs), collected at new diagnosis, from a patient treated with antithyroid drugs. The receptors derive from a man aged 25-45 years with Graves disease.

This clonotype was recorded a few times. The chain carries TRBV11-2 and TRBJ1-6; D is undetermined. There are 13 residues in the CDR3. Germline values: CDR1 SGHAT, CDR2 FQNNGV. V lost 6 bases, J lost 8 bases, and 11 bases lay in between. CDR3 region: CASSLLRDSPLHF. The CDR3 DNA is TGTGCCAGCAGTTTGCTTCGAGATTCACCCCTCCACTTT.

This clonotype was seen many times. An end of the junction does not agree with germline; a read error may underlie this. V is TRBV18 and J is TRBJ2-3; D call uncertain. Germline V gives CDR1 KGHSH, CDR2 LQKENI. The CDR3 consists of 14 residues. The DNA for the CDR3 is TGTGCCACCTCACTCAGAGGCCGGCGGGATACGCAGTATTTT. It codes for CATSLRGRRDTQYF. The whole variable domain, filled in from reference TRBV18 and TRBJ2-3, reads NAGVMQNPRHLVRRRGQEARLRCSPMKGHSHVYWYRQLPEEGLKFMVYLQKENIIDESGMPKERFSAEFPKEGPSILRIQQVVRGDSAAYFCATSLRGRRDTQYFGPGTRLTVL.

This chain joins TRBV27 and TRBJ2-3; TRBD2 agrees at 7 bases. Trimming removed 5 bases from V and 4 bases from J; junction bases left unmatched: 18. Germline-derived CDR1 and CDR2 are MNHEY and SMNVEV (reference sequence). CDR3 length: 18 amino acids. The CDR3 is CASSTAMRMGGSSDTQYF. The CDR3 DNA is TGTGCCAGCAGTACCGCGATGCGGATGGGCGGGAGCTCAGATACGCAGTATTTT.

This clonotype was counted ten times or more. The rearrangement joins TRBV12-3 or TRBV12-4 to TRBJ2-3, with D tentatively TRBD2 (7 bases). The CDR3 length is 16 residues. V lost 3 bases to trimming and J lost 2 bases, with 15 bases between them. The chain's CDR3 is CASSFGGGTITDTQYF. For the CDR3, the DNA is TGTGCCAGCAGTTTCGGGGGAGGGACAATCACAGATACGCAGTATTTT.

This clonotype showed up many times. The V gene is TRBV29-1, the J gene TRBJ2-5; weak D call: TRBD1 (5 bases). Per germline, CDR1 SQVTM and CDR2 ANQGSEA. There are 13 residues in the CDR3. Trimming pared 6 bases from V and 4 bases from J, leaving 15 bases between. This CDR3 reads CSVRQPPPETQYF. As DNA, the CDR3 is TGCAGCGTAAGACAGCCCCCACCAGAGACCCAGTACTTC. Drawing the rest from reference TRBV29-1 and TRBJ2-5, the complete variable domain is SAVISQKPSRDICQRGTSLTIQCQVDSQVTMMFWYRQQPGQSLTLIATANQGSEATYESGFVIDKFPISRPNLTFSTLTVSNMSPEDSSIYLCSVRQPPPETQYFGPGTRLLVL.

This clonotype was recorded at least ten times. The rearrangement joins TRBV12-3 or TRBV12-4 to TRBJ1-5; 8 bases align to TRBD1. V lost 5 bases, J lost 7 bases, and 10 bases stayed unmatched. The CDR3 sequence is 15 residues long. CDR3 in amino acids: CASSPPDRGGQPQHF. Written as DNA, the CDR3 is TGTGCCAGCAGTCCCCCCGACAGGGGCGGGCAGCCCCAGCATTTT.

The genes are TRBV19 and TRBJ2-7; 11 bases are a match to TRBD1. CDR1 and CDR2 (germline): LNHDA, SQIVND (reference sequence). The CDR3 runs to 15 residues. Losses at the gene ends were 1 base for V and 7 bases for J; bases not matched to a gene: 6. In DNA form, the CDR3 reads TGTGCCAGTAGTATAGGCGGACAGGGGGCGAAGGAGCAGTACTTC. Its protein product is CASSIGGQGAKEQYF.